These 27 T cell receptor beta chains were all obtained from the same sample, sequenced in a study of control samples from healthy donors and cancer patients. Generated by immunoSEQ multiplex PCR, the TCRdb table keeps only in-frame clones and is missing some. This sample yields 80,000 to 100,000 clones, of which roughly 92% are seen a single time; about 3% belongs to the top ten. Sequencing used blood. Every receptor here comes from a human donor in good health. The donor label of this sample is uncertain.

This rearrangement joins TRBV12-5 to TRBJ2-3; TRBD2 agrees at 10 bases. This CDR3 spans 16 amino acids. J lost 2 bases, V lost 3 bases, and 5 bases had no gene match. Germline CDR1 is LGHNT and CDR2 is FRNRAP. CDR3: CASGFSTSGDTDTQYF. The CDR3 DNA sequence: TGTGCTAGTGGTTTTTCAACTAGCGGGGACACAGATACGCAGTATTTT. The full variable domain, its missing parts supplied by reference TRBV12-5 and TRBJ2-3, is DARVTQTPRHKVTEMGQEVTMRCQPILGHNTVFWYRQTMMQGLELLAYFRNRAPLDDSGMPKDRFSAEMPDATLATLKIQPSEPRDSAVYFCASGFSTSGDTDTQYFGPGTRLTVL.

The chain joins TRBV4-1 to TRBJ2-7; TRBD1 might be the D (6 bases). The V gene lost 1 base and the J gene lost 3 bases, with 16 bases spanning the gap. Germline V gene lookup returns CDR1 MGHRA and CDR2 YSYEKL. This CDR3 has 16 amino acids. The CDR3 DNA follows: TGCGCCAGCAGCCAAGTTCCGACAGGAACCTACTACGAGCAGTACTTC. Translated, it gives CASSQVPTGTYYEQYF.

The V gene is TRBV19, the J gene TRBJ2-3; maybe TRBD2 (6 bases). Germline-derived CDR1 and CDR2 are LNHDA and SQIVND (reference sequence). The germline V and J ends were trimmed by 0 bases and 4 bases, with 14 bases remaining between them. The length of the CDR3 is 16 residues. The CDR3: CASSIDQLEGADTQYF. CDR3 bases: TGTGCCAGTAGTATAGATCAGTTGGAGGGTGCAGATACGCAGTATTTT.

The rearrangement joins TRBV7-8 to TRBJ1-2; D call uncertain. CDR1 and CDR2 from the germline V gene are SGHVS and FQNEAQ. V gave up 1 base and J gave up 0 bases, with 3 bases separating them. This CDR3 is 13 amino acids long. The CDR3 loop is CASSLDTNYGYTF. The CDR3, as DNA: TGTGCCAGCAGCTTAGACACTAACTATGGCTACACCTTC.

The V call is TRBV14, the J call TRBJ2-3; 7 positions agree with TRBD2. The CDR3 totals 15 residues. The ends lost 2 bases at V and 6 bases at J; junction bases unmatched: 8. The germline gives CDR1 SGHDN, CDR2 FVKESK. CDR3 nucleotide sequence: TGTGCCAGCAGCCAACTACTAGCGAGAAGGGATACGCAGTATTTT. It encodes CASSQLLARRDTQYF.

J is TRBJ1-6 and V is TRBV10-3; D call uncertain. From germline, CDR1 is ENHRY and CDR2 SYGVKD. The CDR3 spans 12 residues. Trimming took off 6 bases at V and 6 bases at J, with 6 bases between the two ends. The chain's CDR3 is CAISPSNSPLHF. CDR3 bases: TGTGCCATCAGCCCAAGTAATTCACCCCTCCACTTT.

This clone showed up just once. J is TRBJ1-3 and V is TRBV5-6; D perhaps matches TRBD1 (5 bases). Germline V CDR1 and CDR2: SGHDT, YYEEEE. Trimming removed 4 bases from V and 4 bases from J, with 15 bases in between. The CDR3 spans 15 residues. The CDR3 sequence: CASSLDQGAGNTIYF. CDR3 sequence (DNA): TGTGCCAGCAGCCTCGACCAGGGTGCAGGAAACACCATATATTTT.

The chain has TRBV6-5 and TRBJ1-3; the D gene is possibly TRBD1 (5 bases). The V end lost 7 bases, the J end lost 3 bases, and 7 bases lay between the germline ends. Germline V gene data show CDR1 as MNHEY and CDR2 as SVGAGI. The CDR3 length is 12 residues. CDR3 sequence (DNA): TGTGCCAGCATGAGGGGTGGAAACACCATATATTTT. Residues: CASMRGGNTIYF.

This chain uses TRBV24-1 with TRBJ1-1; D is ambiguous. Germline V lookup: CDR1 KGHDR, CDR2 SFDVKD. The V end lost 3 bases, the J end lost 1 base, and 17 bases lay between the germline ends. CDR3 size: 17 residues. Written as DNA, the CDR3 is TGTGCCACCAGTGATGCCACATCCCCAGCCTCGAACACTGAAGCTTTCTTT. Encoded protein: CATSDATSPASNTEAFF.

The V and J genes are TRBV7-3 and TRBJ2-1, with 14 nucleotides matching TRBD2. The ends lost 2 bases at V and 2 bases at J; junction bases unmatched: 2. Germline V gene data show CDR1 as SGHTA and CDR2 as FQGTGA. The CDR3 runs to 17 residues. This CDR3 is CASSLSGLAGAYNEQFF. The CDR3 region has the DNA TGTGCCAGCAGCTTATCGGGACTAGCGGGGGCCTACAATGAGCAGTTCTTC.

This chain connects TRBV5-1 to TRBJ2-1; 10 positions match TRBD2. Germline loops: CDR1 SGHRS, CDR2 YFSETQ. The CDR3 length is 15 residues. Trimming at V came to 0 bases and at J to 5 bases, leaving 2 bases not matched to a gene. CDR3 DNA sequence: TGCGCCAGCAGCTTGGCTAGCGGGGGCCACAATGAGCAGTTCTTC. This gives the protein CASSLASGGHNEQFF.

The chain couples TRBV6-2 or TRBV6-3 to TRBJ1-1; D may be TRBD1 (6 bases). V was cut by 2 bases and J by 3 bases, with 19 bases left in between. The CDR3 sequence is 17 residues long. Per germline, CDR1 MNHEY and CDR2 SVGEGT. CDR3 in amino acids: CASSYLNRQVGYTEAFF. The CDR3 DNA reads TGTGCCAGCAGTTACCTAAATCGACAGGTAGGGTACACTGAAGCTTTCTTT.

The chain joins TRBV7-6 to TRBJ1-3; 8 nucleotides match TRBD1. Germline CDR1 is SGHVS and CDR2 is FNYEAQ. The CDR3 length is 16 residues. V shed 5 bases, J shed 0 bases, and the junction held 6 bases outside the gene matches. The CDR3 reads CASSQHTGGSGNTIYF. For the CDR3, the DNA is TGTGCCAGCAGCCAACATACAGGGGGCTCTGGAAACACCATATATTTT. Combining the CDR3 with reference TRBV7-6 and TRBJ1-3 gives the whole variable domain GAGVSQSPRYKVTKRGQDVALRCDPISGHVSLYWYRQALGQGPEFLTYFNYEAQQDKSGLPNDRFSAERPEGSISTLTIQRTEQRDSAMYRCASSQHTGGSGNTIYFGEGSWLTVV.

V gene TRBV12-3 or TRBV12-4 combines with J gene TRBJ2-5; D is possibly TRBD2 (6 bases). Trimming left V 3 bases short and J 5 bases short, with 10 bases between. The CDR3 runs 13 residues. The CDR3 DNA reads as TGTGCCAGCAGTTTCGCGGGGTGGGAGACCCAGTACTTC. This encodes CASSFAGWETQYF.

CDR3 sequence reads: CASRRTGRGHNTEAFF. CDR3 bases: TGTGCCAGCAGACGGACAGGCAGGGGGCACAACACTGAAGCTTTCTTT. The chain joins TRBV7-9 to TRBJ1-1, with 8 bases fitting TRBD1. Germline CDR1 is SEHNR and CDR2 is FQNEAQ (reference sequence). CDR3 length: 16 residues. V shed 6 bases and J 2 bases; nucleotides not matched to a gene: 11.

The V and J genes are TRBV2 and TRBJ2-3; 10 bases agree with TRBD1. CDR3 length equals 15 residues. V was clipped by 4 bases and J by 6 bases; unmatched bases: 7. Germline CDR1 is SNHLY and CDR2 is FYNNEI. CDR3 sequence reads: CASSAQDRGSDTQYF. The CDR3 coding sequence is TGTGCCAGCAGTGCTCAGGACAGGGGGTCGGATACGCAGTATTTT.

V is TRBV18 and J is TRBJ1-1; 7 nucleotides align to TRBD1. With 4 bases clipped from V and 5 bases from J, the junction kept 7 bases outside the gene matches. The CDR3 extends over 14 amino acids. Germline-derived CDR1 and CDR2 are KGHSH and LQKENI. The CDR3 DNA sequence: TGTGCCAGCTCACTACAAACAGGGGAAACTGAAGCTTTCTTT. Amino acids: CASSLQTGETEAFF.

The CDR3 region is CASSRVTGGTNEKLFF. The CDR3 DNA reads TGTGCCAGCAGTCGCGTGACAGGGGGAACTAATGAAAAACTGTTTTTT. The chain links TRBV27 to TRBJ1-4; the match to TRBD1 covers 9 bases. The germline V gene encodes CDR1 MNHEY and CDR2 SMNVEV (reference sequence). The CDR3 totals 16 residues. V dropped 5 bases and J dropped 1; count of bases not matched to a gene: 5.

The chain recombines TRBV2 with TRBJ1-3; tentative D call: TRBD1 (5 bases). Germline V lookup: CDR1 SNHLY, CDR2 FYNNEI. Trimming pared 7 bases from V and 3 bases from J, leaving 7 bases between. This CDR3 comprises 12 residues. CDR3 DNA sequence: TGTGCCAGCAAAGGGGTTGGAAACACCATATATTTT. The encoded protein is CASKGVGNTIYF.

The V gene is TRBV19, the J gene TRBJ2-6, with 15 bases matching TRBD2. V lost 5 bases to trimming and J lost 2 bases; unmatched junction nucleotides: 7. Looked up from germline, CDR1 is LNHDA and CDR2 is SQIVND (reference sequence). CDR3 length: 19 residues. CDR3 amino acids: CASSLRGLAGGTGANVLTF. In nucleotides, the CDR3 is TGTGCCAGTAGTTTACGGGGACTAGCGGGGGGTACTGGGGCCAACGTCCTGACTTTC.

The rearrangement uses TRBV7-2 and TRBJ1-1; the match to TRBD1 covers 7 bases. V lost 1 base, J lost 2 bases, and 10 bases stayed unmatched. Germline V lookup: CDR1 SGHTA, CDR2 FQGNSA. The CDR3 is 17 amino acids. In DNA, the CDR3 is TGTGCCAGCAGCTTAGGGGGACAGAACCGATTAAACACTGAAGCTTTCTTT. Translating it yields CASSLGGQNRLNTEAFF.

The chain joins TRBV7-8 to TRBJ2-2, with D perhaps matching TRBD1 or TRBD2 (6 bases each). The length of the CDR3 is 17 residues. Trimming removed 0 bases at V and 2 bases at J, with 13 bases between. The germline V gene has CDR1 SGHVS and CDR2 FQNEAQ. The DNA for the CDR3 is TGTGCCAGCAGCTTAGCCTACGGGGGCCTAAACACCGGGGAGCTGTTTTTT. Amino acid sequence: CASSLAYGGLNTGELFF.

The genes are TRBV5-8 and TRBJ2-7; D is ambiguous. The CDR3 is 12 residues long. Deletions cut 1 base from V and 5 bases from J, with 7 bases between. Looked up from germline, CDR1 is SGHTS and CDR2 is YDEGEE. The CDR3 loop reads CASSLMGHEQYV. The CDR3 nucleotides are TGTGCCAGCAGCTTGATGGGCCACGAGCAGTACGTC.

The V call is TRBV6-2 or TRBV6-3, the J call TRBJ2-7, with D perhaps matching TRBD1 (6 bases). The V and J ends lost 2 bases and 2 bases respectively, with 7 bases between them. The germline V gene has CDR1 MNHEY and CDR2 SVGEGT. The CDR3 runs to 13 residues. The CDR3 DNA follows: TGTGCCAGCAGTTACCAGGGGCCCTACGAGCAGTACGTC. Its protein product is CASSYQGPYEQYV.

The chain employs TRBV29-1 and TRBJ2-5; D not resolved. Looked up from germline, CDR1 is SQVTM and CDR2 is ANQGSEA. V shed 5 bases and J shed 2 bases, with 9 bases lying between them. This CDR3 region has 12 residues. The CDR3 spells CSVSTEQETQYF. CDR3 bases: TGCAGCGTTTCCACAGAACAAGAGACCCAGTACTTC.

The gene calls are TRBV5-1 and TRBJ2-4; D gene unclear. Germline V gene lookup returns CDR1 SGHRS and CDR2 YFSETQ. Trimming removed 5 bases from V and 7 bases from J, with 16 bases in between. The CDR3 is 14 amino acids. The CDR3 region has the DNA TGCGCCAGCAGGCACTTTTACCTAGATAACATTCAGTACTTC. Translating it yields CASRHFYLDNIQYF.

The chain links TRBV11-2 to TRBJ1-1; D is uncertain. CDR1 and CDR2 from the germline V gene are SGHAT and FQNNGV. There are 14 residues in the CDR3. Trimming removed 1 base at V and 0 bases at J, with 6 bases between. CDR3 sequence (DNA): TGTGCCAGCAGCTTAGGCTTAGTGAACACTGAAGCTTTCTTT. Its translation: CASSLGLVNTEAFF.